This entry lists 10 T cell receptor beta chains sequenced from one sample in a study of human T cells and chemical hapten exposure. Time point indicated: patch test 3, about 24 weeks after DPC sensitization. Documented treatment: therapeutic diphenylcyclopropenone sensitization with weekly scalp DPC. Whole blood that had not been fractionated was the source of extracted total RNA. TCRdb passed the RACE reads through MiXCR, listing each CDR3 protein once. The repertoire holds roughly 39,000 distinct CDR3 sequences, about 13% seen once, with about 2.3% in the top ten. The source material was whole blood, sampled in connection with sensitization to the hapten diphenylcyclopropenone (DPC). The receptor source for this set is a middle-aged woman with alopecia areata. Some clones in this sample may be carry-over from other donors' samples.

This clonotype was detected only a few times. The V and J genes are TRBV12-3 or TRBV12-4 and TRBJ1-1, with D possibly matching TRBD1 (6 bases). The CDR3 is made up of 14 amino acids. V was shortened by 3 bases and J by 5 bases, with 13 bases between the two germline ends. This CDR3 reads CASSFLGAWTEAFF. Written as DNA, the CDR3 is TGTGCCAGCAGTTTTTTGGGGGCGTGGACTGAAGCTTTCTTT.

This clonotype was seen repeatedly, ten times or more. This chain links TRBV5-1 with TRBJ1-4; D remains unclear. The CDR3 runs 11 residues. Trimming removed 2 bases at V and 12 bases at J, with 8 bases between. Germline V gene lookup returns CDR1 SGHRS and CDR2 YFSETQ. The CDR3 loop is CASSFWPELFF. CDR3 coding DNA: TGCGCCAGCAGCTTCTGGCCCGAACTGTTTTTT. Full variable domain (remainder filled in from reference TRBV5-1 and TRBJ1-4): KAGVTQTPRYLIKTRGQQVTLSCSPISGHRSVSWYQQTPGQGLQFLFEYFSETQRNKGNFPGRFSGRQFSNSRSEMNVSTLELGDSALYLCASSFWPELFFGSGTQLSVL.

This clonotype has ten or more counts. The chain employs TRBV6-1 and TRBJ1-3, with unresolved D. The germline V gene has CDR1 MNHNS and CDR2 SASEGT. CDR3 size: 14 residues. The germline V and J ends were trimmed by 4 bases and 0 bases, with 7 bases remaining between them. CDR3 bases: TGTGCCAGCAGTGGAGTCAACTCTGGAAACACCATATATTTT. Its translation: CASSGVNSGNTIYF.

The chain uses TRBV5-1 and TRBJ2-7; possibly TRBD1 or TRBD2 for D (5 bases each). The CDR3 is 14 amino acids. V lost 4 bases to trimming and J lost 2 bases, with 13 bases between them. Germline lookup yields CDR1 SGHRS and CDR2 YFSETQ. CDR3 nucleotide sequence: TGCGCCAGCAGCCCGGGACCGTTCACCTACGAGCAGTACTTC. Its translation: CASSPGPFTYEQYF.

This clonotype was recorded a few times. The CDR3 DNA reads as TGTGCCAGCAGCCGACGTCGGGGGCAGACTGAAGCTTTCTTT. It codes for CASSRRRGQTEAFF. The V gene is TRBV7-2, the J gene TRBJ1-1, with D possibly TRBD1 on 6 matching bases. Germline-derived CDR1 and CDR2 are SGHTA and FQGNSA. The V and J ends lost 5 bases and 5 bases respectively, with 15 bases between them. The CDR3 loop spans 14 amino acids.

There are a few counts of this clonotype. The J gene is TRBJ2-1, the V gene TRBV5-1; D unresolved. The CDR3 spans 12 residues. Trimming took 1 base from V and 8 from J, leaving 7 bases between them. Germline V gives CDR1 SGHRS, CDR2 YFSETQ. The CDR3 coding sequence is TGCGCCAGCAGCTTGCTGGACGATGAGCAGTTCTTC. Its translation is CASSLLDDEQFF.

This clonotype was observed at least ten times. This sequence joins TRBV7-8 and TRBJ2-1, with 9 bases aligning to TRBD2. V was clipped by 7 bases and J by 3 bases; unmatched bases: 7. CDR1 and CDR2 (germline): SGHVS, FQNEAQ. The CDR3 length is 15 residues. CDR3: CASILSGSYYNEQFF. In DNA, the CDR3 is TGTGCCAGCATCCTTAGCGGGAGTTACTACAATGAGCAGTTCTTC. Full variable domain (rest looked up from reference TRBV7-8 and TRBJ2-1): GAGVSQSPRYKVAKRGQDVALRCDPISGHVSLFWYQQALGQGPEFLTYFQNEAQLDKSGLPSDRFFAERPEGSVSTLKIQRTQQEDSAVYLCASILSGSYYNEQFFGPGTRLTVL.

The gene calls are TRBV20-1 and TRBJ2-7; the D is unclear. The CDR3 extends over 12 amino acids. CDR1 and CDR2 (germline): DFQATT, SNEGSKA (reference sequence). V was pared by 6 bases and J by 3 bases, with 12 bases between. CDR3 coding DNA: TGCAGTGCCGGCCCGGCTAACTACGAGCAGTACTTC. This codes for CSAGPANYEQYF.

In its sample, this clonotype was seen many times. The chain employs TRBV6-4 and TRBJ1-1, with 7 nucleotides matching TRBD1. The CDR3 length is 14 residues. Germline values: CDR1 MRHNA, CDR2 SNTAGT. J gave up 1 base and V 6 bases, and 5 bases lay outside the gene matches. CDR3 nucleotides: TGTGCCAGCAGCCCGGGACAGCAGAACACTGAAGCTTTCTTT. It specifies CASSPGQQNTEAFF.

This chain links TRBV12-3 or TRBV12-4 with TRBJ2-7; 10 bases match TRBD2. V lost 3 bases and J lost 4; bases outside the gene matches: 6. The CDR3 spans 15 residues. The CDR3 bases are TGTGCCAGCAGTTTGGCCACTAGCGGGGTTTACGAGCAGTACTTC. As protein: CASSLATSGVYEQYF.